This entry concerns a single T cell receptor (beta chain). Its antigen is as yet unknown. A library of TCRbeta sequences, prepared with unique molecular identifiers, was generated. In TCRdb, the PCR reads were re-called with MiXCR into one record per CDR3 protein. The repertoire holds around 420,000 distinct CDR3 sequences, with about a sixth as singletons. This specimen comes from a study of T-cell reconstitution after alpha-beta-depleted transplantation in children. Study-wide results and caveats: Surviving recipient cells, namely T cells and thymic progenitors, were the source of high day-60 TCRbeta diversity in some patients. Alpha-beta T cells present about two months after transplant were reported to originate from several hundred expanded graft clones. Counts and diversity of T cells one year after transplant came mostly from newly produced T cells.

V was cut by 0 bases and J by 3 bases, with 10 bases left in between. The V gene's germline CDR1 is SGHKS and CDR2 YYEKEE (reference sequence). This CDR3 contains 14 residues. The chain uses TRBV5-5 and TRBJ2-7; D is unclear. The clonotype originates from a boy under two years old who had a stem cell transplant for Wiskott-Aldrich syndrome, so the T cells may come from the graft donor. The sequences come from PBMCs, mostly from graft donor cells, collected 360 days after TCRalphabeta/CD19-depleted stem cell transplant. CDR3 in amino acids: CASSLAAGYYEQYF. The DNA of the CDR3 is TGTGCCAGCAGCTTGGCGGCAGGTTACTACGAGCAGTACTTC.